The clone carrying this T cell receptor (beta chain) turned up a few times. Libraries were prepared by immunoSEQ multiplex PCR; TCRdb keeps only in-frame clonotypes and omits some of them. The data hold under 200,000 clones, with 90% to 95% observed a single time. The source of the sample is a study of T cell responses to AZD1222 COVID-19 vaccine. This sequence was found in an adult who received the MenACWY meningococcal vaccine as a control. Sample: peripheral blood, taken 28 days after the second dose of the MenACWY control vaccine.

For the CDR3, the DNA is TGTGCCACCAGTGATTTAGTGTATGGCTACACCTTC. Its protein is CATSDLVYGYTF. The chain joins TRBV24-1 to TRBJ1-2; D not resolved. Trimming cost V 1 base and J 5 bases, with 4 bases left between them. The CDR3 is made up of 12 amino acids. Germline CDR1 is KGHDR and CDR2 is SFDVKD.